The clone carrying this T cell receptor beta chain was seen many times. The data were taken from a study of regulatory T cells in long-lasting Graves disease. CDR3 regions were amplified by Arm-PCR using iRepertoire HTBI primers to build TCR beta libraries. One entry per CDR3 protein results from TCRdb running MiXCR on the multiplex PCR reads. The sample shows 500,000 to 800,000 distinct CDR3 sequences, approximately 29% of them seen only once. CDR3 length equals 13 residues. With 5 bases removed from V and 10 bases from J, the gap between germline ends came to 17 bases. Germline assignment: CDR1 DFQATT and CDR2 SNEGSKA (reference sequence). Noted time point: persistent/refractory GD, antithyroid drugs over 5 years with positive TRAb. Extracted RNA from PBMCs served as the source of the TCR library.

The material sequenced was peripheral blood mononuclear cells (PBMCs), taken when the disease was refractory, from a patient treated with antithyroid drugs. The source of this sequence is a female donor with Graves disease. This sequence joins TRBV20-1 and TRBJ1-4; tentatively, D is TRBD1 (5 bases). The DNA of the CDR3 is TGCAGTGCTTCGACAGAAGGAGGGCGAAAACTGTTTTTT. Amino acid sequence: CSASTEGGRKLFF.